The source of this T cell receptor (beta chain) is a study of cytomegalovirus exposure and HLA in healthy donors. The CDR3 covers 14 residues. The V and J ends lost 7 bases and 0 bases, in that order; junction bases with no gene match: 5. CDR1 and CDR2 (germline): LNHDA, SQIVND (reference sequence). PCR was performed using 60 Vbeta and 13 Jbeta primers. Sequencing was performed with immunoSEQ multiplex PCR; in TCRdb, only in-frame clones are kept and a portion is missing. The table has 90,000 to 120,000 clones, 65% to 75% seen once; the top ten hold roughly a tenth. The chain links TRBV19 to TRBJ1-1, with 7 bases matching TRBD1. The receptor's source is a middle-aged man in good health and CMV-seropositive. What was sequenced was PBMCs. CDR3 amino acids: CASTVGQLNTEAFF. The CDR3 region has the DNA TGTGCCAGTACTGTGGGACAGTTGAACACTGAAGCTTTCTTT.